One sample yielded the 31 T cell receptor beta chains listed below, sequenced in a study of T cells in Graves' hyperthyroidism and ophthalmopathy. The TCR beta CDR3 regions underwent amplification using RNA transcripts as the source. The study used the HTBI primer set for a first-round RT-PCR of the TCR CDR3. TCRdb analysed the multiplex PCR reads with MiXCR anew, one entry per CDR3 protein. The top ten clones hold 15% to 20% of a sample with over 700,000 distinct CDR3 sequences, over 15% of them seen once. The source material was blood. These receptors all come from a woman in her forties or fifties with Graves' hyperthyroidism that later progressed to Graves' ophthalmopathy.

This clonotype was seen only a few times. The chain employs TRBV5-1 and TRBJ2-7; D possibly corresponds to TRBD2 (6 bases). This CDR3 contains 14 residues. Germline V lookup: CDR1 SGHRS, CDR2 YFSETQ. V lost 4 bases and J 4 bases, leaving 15 bases between the germline ends. The CDR3 nucleotides read TGCGCCAGCAGCCGCAGTTCTGGGAGGTACGAGCAGTACTTC. Translated: CASSRSSGRYEQYF.

This clonotype occurred many times. The chain joins TRBV3-1 to TRBJ2-7; D ambiguous. From germline, CDR1 is LGHDT and CDR2 YNNKEL (reference sequence). CDR3 length: 12 residues. V shed 1 base and J shed 2 bases, with 3 bases lying between them. The CDR3 sequence is CASSQGTYEQYF. CDR3 coding DNA: TGTGCCAGCAGCCAAGGGACCTACGAGCAGTACTTC.

This clonotype was counted many times. The chain combines TRBV3-1 with TRBJ1-1; D gene unclear. Germline loops: CDR1 LGHDT, CDR2 YNNKEL (reference sequence). Trimming removed 8 bases at V and 5 bases at J, with 9 bases between. The CDR3 totals 11 residues. The CDR3 spells CASGQMTEAFF. CDR3 DNA: TGTGCCAGCGGGCAGATGACTGAAGCTTTCTTT. Full variable domain (rest looked up from reference TRBV3-1 and TRBJ1-1): DTAVSQTPKYLVTQMGNDKSIKCEQNLGHDTMYWYKQDSKKFLKIMFSYNNKELIINETVPNRFSPKSPDKAHLNLHINSLELGDSAVYFCASGQMTEAFFGQGTRLTVV.

The rearrangement links TRBV20-1 to TRBJ1-1; D might be TRBD1 (5 bases). Per the germline V gene, CDR1 is DFQATT and CDR2 is SNEGSKA (reference sequence). Deletions cut 0 bases from V and 8 bases from J, with 22 bases between. There are 16 residues in the CDR3. The CDR3 here is CSARDAGTRDRGEAFF. The CDR3 DNA follows: TGCAGTGCTAGAGATGCGGGGACGCGGGACCGGGGCGAAGCTTTCTTT.

The chain joins TRBV7-6 to TRBJ1-3; 9 nucleotides match TRBD1. CDR3 length: 16 residues. V was pared by 8 bases and J by 5 bases, with 13 bases of the junction left unmatched. The V gene's germline CDR1 is SGHVS and CDR2 FNYEAQ. The CDR3 DNA is TGTGCCAGCGGACAGGGGCCCTACCCTGAACGAAACACCATATATTTT. It is translated as CASGQGPYPERNTIYF.

This clonotype has ten or more counts. The chain has TRBV6-2 or TRBV6-3 and TRBJ2-5, with 8 bases matching TRBD2. There are 15 residues in the CDR3. The germline CDR1 and CDR2 sequences are MNHEY and SVGEGT. Losses at the gene ends were 0 bases for V and 6 bases for J; bases not matched to a gene: 6. CDR3 sequence: CASSYSRSGGKTQYF. The DNA of the CDR3 is TGTGCCAGCAGTTACTCGAGGAGCGGGGGAAAGACCCAGTACTTC.

The sample holds a few counts of this clonotype. The chain has TRBV28 and TRBJ1-2; D perhaps matches TRBD1 (5 bases). The CDR3 runs 14 residues. Trimming pared 3 bases from V and 2 bases from J, leaving 10 bases between. Germline-derived CDR1 and CDR2 are MDHEN and SYDVKM. The CDR3 DNA follows: TGTGCCAGCAGTTTCTTGGCAGGGAACTATGGCTACACCTTC. Amino acids: CASSFLAGNYGYTF.

This clonotype has ten or more counts. The rearrangement joins TRBV5-1 to TRBJ2-2; D is ambiguous. V was trimmed by 0 bases and J by 7 bases, leaving 4 bases between them. The CDR3 runs to 12 residues. Germline V gene lookup returns CDR1 SGHRS and CDR2 YFSETQ. CDR3 protein: CASSLAYGELFF. Written as DNA, the CDR3 is TGCGCCAGCAGCTTGGCCTACGGGGAGCTGTTTTTT.

This clonotype was found many times. The V and J genes are TRBV6-2 or TRBV6-3 and TRBJ1-5, with a tentative D call TRBD1 (5 bases). This CDR3 has 15 amino acids. Trimming took 5 bases from V and 4 from J, leaving 15 bases between them. Germline loops: CDR1 MNHEY, CDR2 SVGEGT. CDR3 amino acids: CASSPPGTVNQPQHF. The DNA for the CDR3 is TGTGCCAGCAGTCCGCCGGGGACCGTTAATCAGCCCCAGCATTTT.

This clonotype occurred many times. The chain joins TRBV3-1 to TRBJ2-5; 10 nucleotides line up with TRBD2. Germline V gene lookup returns CDR1 LGHDT and CDR2 YNNKEL (reference sequence). CDR3 length equals 19 residues. The V and J ends lost 8 bases and 2 bases, in that order; junction bases with no gene match: 20. CDR3 loop: CASLGKGLETSGAQETQYF. CDR3 coding DNA: TGTGCCAGCTTGGGGAAGGGTTTAGAAACTAGCGGGGCACAAGAGACCCAGTACTTC.

This clonotype has only one observation. This sequence joins TRBV20-1 and TRBJ1-5; D may be TRBD1 (6 bases). The germline CDR1 and CDR2 sequences are DFQATT and SNEGSKA (reference sequence). Trimming took 1 base from V and 2 from J, leaving 27 bases between them. This CDR3 region has 20 residues. CDR3 in DNA: TGCAGTGCTAGAGCCAACCCCAGCCCGCAGGGGATTATAGGCAATCAGCCCCAGCATTTT. It is translated as CSARANPSPQGIIGNQPQHF.

This chain uses TRBV20-1 with TRBJ1-4; D gene uncertain. Germline V CDR1 and CDR2: DFQATT, SNEGSKA (reference sequence). This CDR3 spans 14 amino acids. V lost 6 bases and J lost 0, with 11 bases in between. The CDR3 nucleotides are TGCAGTGCCAAGACGCCTGCAACTAATGAAAAACTGTTTTTT. As protein: CSAKTPATNEKLFF.

In its sample, this clonotype was seen many times. The V and J genes are TRBV11-2 and TRBJ2-1; perhaps D is TRBD1 or TRBD2 (6 bases each). Germline V gene lookup returns CDR1 SGHAT and CDR2 FQNNGV. The CDR3 has 15 residues. Deletions cut 0 bases from V and 3 bases from J, with 9 bases between. CDR3 sequence reads: CASSLDGGHYNEQFF. The CDR3 nucleotides are TGTGCCAGCAGCTTAGACGGGGGACACTACAATGAGCAGTTCTTC. Drawing the rest from reference TRBV11-2 and TRBJ2-1, the complete variable domain is EAGVAQSPRYKIIEKRQSVAFWCNPISGHATLYWYQQILGQGPKLLIQFQNNGVVDDSQLPKDRFSAERLKGVDSTLKIQPAKLEDSAVYLCASSLDGGHYNEQFFGPGTRLTVL.

With respect to this clonotype: This may arise from a read error, as a much more abundant clone is one base away. The DNA of the CDR3 is TGCGCCGGCAGCTTGGAAGGGTCCACTGAAGCTTTCTTT. This gives the protein CAGSLEGSTEAFF. The chain links TRBV5-1 to TRBJ1-1; D gene uncertain. The CDR3 consists of 13 residues. Germline V gene lookup returns CDR1 SGHRS and CDR2 YFSETQ.

V gene TRBV15 combines with J gene TRBJ2-2; 10 bases are shared with TRBD1. CDR3 length equals 15 residues. Germline CDR1 LNHNV, CDR2 YYDKDF (reference sequence). V shed 1 base, J shed 6 bases, and the junction held 2 bases outside the gene matches. CDR3 in amino acids: CATSRAGQGSGELFF. The CDR3 coding sequence is TGTGCCACCAGCAGAGCGGGACAGGGGTCCGGGGAGCTGTTTTTT.

In its sample, this clonotype was seen many times. The rearrangement links TRBV11-2 to TRBJ2-5; 10 bases map to TRBD2. CDR3 length equals 15 residues. V was clipped by 5 bases and J by 1 base; unmatched bases: 4. The germline CDR1 and CDR2 sequences are SGHAT and FQNNGV. DNA of the CDR3: TGTGCCAGCAGCCTGACTAGCGGGCCCCAAGAGACCCAGTACTTC. This gives the protein CASSLTSGPQETQYF.

Only a few counts were recorded for this clonotype. The chain carries TRBV3-1 and TRBJ1-5; D perhaps matches TRBD1 (5 bases). CDR3 size: 15 residues. Deletions cut 4 bases from V and 2 bases from J, with 12 bases between. The germline CDR1 and CDR2 sequences are LGHDT and YNNKEL (reference sequence). In DNA form, the CDR3 reads TGTGCCAGCAGCCGCCAAGTGGGGGGCAATCAGCCCCAGCATTTT. Protein product: CASSRQVGGNQPQHF.

This clonotype was observed many times. The J gene is TRBJ1-1, the V gene TRBV6-1; no clear D. There are 12 residues in the CDR3. Looked up from germline, CDR1 is MNHNS and CDR2 is SASEGT. V shed 1 base and J shed 6 bases, with 6 bases lying between them. CDR3 sequence (DNA): TGTGCCAGCAGTGAAGGGTGGGCTGAAGCTTTCTTT. Protein: CASSEGWAEAFF.

This CDR3 reads CASSAGRGVEQYF. The CDR3 DNA reads TGTGCCAGCAGCGCCGGTAGAGGGGTCGAGCAGTACTTC. This chain connects TRBV7-9 to TRBJ2-7; perhaps D is TRBD1 or TRBD2 (5 bases each). Germline-derived CDR1 and CDR2 are SEHNR and FQNEAQ (reference sequence). The V and J ends lost 5 bases and 6 bases respectively, with 14 bases between them. The CDR3 extends over 13 amino acids.

In its sample, this clonotype was seen a few times. The rearrangement links TRBV28 to TRBJ1-4, with a tentative D call TRBD1 (6 bases). Germline CDR1 MDHEN, CDR2 SYDVKM. The CDR3 is made up of 16 amino acids. The ends were cut back, 3 bases at V and 4 bases at J, with 15 bases in the middle. CDR3 bases: TGTGCCAGCAGTTTGTCGGGGGGCGAGTTTAATGAAAAACTGTTTTTT. It codes for CASSLSGGEFNEKLFF.

The chain recombines TRBV12-3 or TRBV12-4 with TRBJ1-2; weak D call: TRBD1 (6 bases). V lost 3 bases and J lost 9, with 11 bases in between. CDR3 length: 12 residues. The CDR3 nucleotides read TGTGCCAGCAGTTTGGGGGACACGAGCTACACCTTC. Amino acids: CASSLGDTSYTF.

This clonotype was detected ten times or more. The rearrangement uses TRBV27 and TRBJ2-7, with TRBD1 matching 8 bases. V lost 4 bases to trimming and J lost 2 bases; unmatched junction nucleotides: 7. CDR3 length: 15 residues. Looked up from germline, CDR1 is MNHEY and CDR2 is SMNVEV (reference sequence). The CDR3: CASSSGQGWTYEQYF. CDR3 DNA sequence: TGTGCCAGCAGTTCCGGACAGGGTTGGACCTACGAGCAGTACTTC.

This clonotype was seen many times. The rearrangement joins TRBV2 to TRBJ1-3; maybe TRBD1 (5 bases). The CDR3 consists of 16 residues. V was cut by 5 bases and J by 0 bases, with 14 bases left in between. The V gene's germline CDR1 is SNHLY and CDR2 FYNNEI. As DNA, the CDR3 is TGTGCCAGCAGTTGGGGGACCGTTAGCTCTGGAAACACCATATATTTT. It codes for CASSWGTVSSGNTIYF.

The chain employs TRBV6-2 or TRBV6-3 and TRBJ2-2; no firm D call. The germline V gene encodes CDR1 MNHEY and CDR2 SVGEGT. Trimming left V 2 bases short and J 3 bases short, with 7 bases between. The CDR3 runs 14 residues. The CDR3 DNA reads TGTGCCAGCAGTTACGGGCCTCACACCGGGGAGCTGTTTTTT. Translation gives CASSYGPHTGELFF.

Many counts were recorded for this clonotype. Here the CDR3 DNA reads TGTGCCAGCAGTTACGGGCAGGGCCTCAACTATGGCTACACCTTC. It encodes CASSYGQGLNYGYTF. J is TRBJ1-2 and V is TRBV6-6; tentative D call: TRBD1 (5 bases). CDR1 and CDR2 (germline): MNHNY, SVGAGI (reference sequence). With 2 bases removed from V and 2 bases from J, the gap between germline ends came to 12 bases. The CDR3 consists of 15 residues.

Details on this clonotype: The germline gene is not matched at one end of the junction; a read error may be the cause. The chain has TRBV11-3 and TRBJ2-1; TRBD2 aligns across 14 bases. Germline-derived CDR1 and CDR2 are SGHNT and YENEEA. The CDR3 is made up of 18 amino acids. CDR3 region: CASSPGGTSGGLYNEQFF. For the CDR3, the DNA is TGCGCCAGCAGCCCTGGAGGGACTAGCGGGGGCCTCTACAATGAGCAGTTCTTC.

This clonotype was detected ten times or more. This chain uses TRBV3-1 with TRBJ2-7; D is perhaps TRBD1 (6 bases). CDR3 size: 15 residues. Germline V gene sequence: CDR1 LGHDT, CDR2 YNNKEL (reference sequence). Trimming removed 1 base from V and 4 bases from J, with 14 bases in between. The DNA for the CDR3 is TGTGCCAGCAGCCAAGTTTCCAGGGGAGTTTACGAGCAGTACTTC. Its protein is CASSQVSRGVYEQYF.

This clonotype was seen a handful of times. The rearrangement joins TRBV5-1 to TRBJ1-4; D unresolved. Per the germline V gene, CDR1 is SGHRS and CDR2 is YFSETQ. V lost 2 bases to trimming and J lost 1 base, with 6 bases between them. The CDR3 spans 14 residues. The CDR3 protein is CASSLGRTNEKLFF. CDR3 coding DNA: TGCGCCAGCAGCTTAGGCAGAACTAATGAAAAACTGTTTTTT.

The chain joins TRBV6-2 or TRBV6-3 to TRBJ1-5; TRBD1 aligns across 7 bases. The CDR3 has 15 residues. With V trimmed by 6 bases and J by 0 bases, 5 bases remained unmatched. Looked up from germline, CDR1 is MNHEY and CDR2 is SVGEGT. The CDR3 is CASSQTGNSNQPQHF. The CDR3 bases are TGTGCCAGCAGCCAGACAGGGAATAGCAATCAGCCCCAGCATTTT.

This clonotype has at least ten counts. J is TRBJ1-2 and V is TRBV12-3 or TRBV12-4; TRBD1 aligns across 11 bases. The CDR3 is 17 amino acids. With V trimmed by 4 bases and J by 5 bases, 12 bases remained unmatched. CDR3 DNA sequence: TGTGCCAGCAGTTCCCTGAGAGGGACAGGGGGTTCTTATGGCTACACCTTC. Translation: CASSSLRGTGGSYGYTF.

The table lists this clonotype with many counts. V and J are TRBV11-2 and TRBJ1-4, with a possible D match to TRBD1 (6 bases). Per the germline V gene, CDR1 is SGHAT and CDR2 is FQNNGV. The CDR3 extends over 16 amino acids. V lost 2 bases, J lost 6 bases, and 16 bases lay in between. The CDR3 sequence: CASSLRPDRSDEKLFF. CDR3 coding DNA: TGTGCCAGCAGCTTAAGACCCGACAGGTCCGATGAAAAACTGTTTTTT. The full variable domain, completed using reference TRBV11-2 and TRBJ1-4, is EAGVAQSPRYKIIEKRQSVAFWCNPISGHATLYWYQQILGQGPKLLIQFQNNGVVDDSQLPKDRFSAERLKGVDSTLKIQPAKLEDSAVYLCASSLRPDRSDEKLFFGSGTQLSVL.